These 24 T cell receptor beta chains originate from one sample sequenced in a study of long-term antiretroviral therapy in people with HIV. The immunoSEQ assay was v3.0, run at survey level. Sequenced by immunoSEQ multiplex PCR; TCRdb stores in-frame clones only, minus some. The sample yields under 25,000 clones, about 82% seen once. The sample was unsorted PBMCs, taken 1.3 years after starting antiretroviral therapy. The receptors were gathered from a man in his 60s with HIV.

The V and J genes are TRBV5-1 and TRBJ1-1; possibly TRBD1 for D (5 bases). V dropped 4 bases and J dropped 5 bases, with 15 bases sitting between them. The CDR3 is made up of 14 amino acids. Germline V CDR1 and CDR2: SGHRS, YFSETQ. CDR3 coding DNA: TGCGCCAGCAGCCAGGGTGGACGGGGGACTGAAGCTTTCTTT. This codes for CASSQGGRGTEAFF.

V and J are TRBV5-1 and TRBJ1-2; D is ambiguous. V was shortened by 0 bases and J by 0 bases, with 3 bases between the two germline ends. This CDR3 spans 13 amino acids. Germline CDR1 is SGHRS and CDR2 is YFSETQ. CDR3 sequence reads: CASSLDTNYGYTF. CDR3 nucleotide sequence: TGCGCCAGCAGCTTGGACACTAACTATGGCTACACCTTC. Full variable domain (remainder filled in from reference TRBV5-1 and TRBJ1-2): KAGVTQTPRYLIKTRGQQVTLSCSPISGHRSVSWYQQTPGQGLQFLFEYFSETQRNKGNFPGRFSGRQFSNSRSEMNVSTLELGDSALYLCASSLDTNYGYTFGSGTRLTVV.

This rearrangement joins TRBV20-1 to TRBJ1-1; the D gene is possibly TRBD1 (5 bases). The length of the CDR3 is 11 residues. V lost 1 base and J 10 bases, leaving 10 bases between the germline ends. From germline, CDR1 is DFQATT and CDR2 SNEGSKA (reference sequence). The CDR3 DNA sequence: TGCAGTGCTAGAGTCAGGGTGGGAGCTTTCTTT. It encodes CSARVRVGAFF.

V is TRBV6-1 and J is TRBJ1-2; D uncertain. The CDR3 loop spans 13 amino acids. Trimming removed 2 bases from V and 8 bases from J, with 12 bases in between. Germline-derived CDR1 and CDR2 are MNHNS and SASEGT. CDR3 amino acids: CASSESGKGGYTF. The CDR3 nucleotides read TGTGCCAGCAGTGAATCGGGGAAAGGAGGCTACACCTTC.

For the CDR3, the DNA is TGTGCCAGCAGTTACTCGAGCATCTCTGGAAACACCATATATTTT. Translated: CASSYSSISGNTIYF. The genes are TRBV6-5 and TRBJ1-3; no firm D call. V lost 0 bases and J lost 0, with 6 bases in between. CDR1 is MNHEY and CDR2 is SVGAGI in the germline V gene. The CDR3 runs 15 residues.

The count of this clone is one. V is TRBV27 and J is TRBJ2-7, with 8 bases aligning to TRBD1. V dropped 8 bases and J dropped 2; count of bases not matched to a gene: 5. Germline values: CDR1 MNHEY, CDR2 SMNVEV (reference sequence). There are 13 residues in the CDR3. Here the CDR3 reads CASGRQGPYEQYF. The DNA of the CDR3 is TGTGCCAGCGGAAGACAGGGGCCCTACGAGCAGTACTTC.

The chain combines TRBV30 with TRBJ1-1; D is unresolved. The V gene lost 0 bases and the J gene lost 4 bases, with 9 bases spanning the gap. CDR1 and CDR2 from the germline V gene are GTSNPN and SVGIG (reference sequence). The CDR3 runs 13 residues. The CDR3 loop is CAWSVEGFTEAFF. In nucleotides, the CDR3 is TGTGCCTGGAGTGTCGAAGGGTTCACTGAAGCTTTCTTT.

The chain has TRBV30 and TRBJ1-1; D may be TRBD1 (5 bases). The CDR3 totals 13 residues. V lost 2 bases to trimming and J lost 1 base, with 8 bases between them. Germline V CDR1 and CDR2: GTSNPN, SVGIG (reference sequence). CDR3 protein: CAWSRTRNTEAFF. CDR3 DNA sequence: TGTGCCTGGAGTAGGACACGGAACACTGAAGCTTTCTTT.

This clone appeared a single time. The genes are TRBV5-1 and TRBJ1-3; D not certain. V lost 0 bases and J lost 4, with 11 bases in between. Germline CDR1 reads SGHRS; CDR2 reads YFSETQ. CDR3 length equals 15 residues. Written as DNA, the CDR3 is TGCGCCAGCAGCTTGGGAGCGGGGATAGGAAACACCATATATTTT. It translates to CASSLGAGIGNTIYF.

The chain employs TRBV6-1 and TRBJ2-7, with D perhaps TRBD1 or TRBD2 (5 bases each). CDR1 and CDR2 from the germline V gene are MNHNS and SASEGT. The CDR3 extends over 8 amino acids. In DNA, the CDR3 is TGTGCCCCTCGGGACCATCCCGTC. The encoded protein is CAPRDHPV.

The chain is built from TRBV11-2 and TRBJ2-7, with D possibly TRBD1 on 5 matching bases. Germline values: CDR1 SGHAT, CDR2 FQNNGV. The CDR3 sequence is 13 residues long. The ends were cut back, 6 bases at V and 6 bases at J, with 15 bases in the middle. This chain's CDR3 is CASRMPQGVEQYF. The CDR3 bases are TGTGCCAGCAGGATGCCGCAGGGTGTCGAGCAGTACTTC.

The CDR3 reads CAWSLSGAIYINSPLHF. The CDR3 bases are TGTGCCTGGAGTCTTTCAGGGGCCATTTACATTAATTCACCCCTCCACTTT. J is TRBJ1-6 and V is TRBV30; tentative D call: TRBD1 (6 bases). The germline V and J ends were trimmed by 2 bases and 6 bases, with 20 bases remaining between them. The germline V gene has CDR1 GTSNPN and CDR2 SVGIG (reference sequence). This CDR3 spans 17 amino acids. Filled out from reference TRBV30 and TRBJ1-6, the complete variable domain reads SQTIHQWPATLVQPVGSPLSLECTVEGTSNPNLYWYRQAAGRGLQLLFYSVGIGQISSEVPQNLSASRPQDRQFILSSKKLLLSDSGFYLCAWSLSGAIYINSPLHFGNGTRLTVT.

For the CDR3, the DNA is TGTGCCAGCAGTAGAGGGAACAATCAGCCCCAGCATTTT. This translates into CASSRGNNQPQHF. This rearrangement joins TRBV6-1 to TRBJ1-5; D uncertain. This CDR3 spans 13 amino acids. With 5 bases removed from V and 3 bases from J, the gap between germline ends came to 8 bases. In germline, CDR1 is MNHNS, CDR2 SASEGT.

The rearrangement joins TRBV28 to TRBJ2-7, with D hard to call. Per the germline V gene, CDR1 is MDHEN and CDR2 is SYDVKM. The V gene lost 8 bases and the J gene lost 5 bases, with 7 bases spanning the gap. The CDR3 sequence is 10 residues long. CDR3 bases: TGTGCCAGCGGCCGGGACGAGCAGTACTTC. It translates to CASGRDEQYF. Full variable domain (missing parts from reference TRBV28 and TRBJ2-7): DVKVTQSSRYLVKRTGEKVFLECVQDMDHENMFWYRQDPGLGLRLIYFSYDVKMKEKGDIPEGYSVSREKKERFSLILESASTNQTSMYLCASGRDEQYFGPGTRLTVT.

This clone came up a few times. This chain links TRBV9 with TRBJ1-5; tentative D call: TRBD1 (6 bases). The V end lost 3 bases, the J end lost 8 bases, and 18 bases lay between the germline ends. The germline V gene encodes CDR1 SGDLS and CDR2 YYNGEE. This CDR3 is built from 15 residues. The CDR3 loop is CASSAFGDTTEPQHF. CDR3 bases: TGTGCCAGCAGCGCGTTTGGGGACACCACGGAGCCCCAGCATTTT.

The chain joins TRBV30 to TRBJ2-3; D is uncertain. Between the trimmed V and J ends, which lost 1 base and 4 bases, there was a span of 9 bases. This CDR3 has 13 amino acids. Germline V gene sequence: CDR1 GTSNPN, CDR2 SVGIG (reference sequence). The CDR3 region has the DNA TGTGCCTGGAGTGCCATGGTGGCAGATACGCAGTATTTT. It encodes CAWSAMVADTQYF.

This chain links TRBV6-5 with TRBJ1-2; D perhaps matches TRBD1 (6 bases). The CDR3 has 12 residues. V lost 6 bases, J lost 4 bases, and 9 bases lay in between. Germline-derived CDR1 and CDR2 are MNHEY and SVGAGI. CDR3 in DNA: TGTGCCAGCAGCGGGACATCCTATGGCTACACCTTC. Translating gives CASSGTSYGYTF.

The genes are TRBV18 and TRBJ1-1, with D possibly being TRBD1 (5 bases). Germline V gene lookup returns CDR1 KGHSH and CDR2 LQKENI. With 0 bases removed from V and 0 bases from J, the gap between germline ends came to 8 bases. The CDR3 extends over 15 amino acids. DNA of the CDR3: TGTGCCAGCTCACCACCACTCAGGGTGAACACTGAAGCTTTCTTT. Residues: CASSPPLRVNTEAFF.

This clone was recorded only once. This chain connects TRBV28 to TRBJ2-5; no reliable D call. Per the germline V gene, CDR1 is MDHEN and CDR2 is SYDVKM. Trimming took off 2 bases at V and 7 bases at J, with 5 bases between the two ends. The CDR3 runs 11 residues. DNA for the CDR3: TGTGCCAGCAGTTTAGACGTGACCCAGTACTTC. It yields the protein CASSLDVTQYF. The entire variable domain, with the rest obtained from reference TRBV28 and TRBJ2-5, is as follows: DVKVTQSSRYLVKRTGEKVFLECVQDMDHENMFWYRQDPGLGLRLIYFSYDVKMKEKGDIPEGYSVSREKKERFSLILESASTNQTSMYLCASSLDVTQYFGPGTRLLVL.

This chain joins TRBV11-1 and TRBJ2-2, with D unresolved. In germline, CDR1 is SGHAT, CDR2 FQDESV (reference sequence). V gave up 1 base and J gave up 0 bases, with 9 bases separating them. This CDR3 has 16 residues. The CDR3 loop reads CASSLGMQTNTGELFF. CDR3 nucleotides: TGTGCCAGCAGCTTAGGGATGCAGACGAACACCGGGGAGCTGTTTTTT.

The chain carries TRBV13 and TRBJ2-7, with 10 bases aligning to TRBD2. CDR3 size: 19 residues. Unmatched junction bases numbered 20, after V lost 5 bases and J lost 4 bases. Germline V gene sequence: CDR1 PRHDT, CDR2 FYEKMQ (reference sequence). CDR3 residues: CASSPPRWSDSGRSYEQYF. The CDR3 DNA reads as TGTGCCAGCAGCCCCCCCCGCTGGTCGGATAGCGGGAGGTCATACGAGCAGTACTTC.

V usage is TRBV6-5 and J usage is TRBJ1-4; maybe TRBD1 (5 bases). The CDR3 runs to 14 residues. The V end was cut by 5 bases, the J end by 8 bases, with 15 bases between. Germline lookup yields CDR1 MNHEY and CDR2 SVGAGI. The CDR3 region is CASSDTGGGEKLFF. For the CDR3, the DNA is TGTGCCAGCAGTGACACGGGGGGGGGAGAAAAACTGTTTTTT.

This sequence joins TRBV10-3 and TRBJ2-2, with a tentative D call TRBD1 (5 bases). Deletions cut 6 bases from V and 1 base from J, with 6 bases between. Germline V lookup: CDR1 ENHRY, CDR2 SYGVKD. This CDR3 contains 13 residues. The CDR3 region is CAISGQNTGELFF. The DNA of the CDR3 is TGTGCCATCAGCGGACAGAACACCGGGGAGCTGTTTTTT.

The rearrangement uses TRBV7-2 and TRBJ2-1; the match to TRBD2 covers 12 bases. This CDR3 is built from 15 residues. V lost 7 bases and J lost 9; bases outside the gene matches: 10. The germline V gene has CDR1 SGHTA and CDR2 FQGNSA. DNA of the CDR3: TGTGCCAGCATCAGGACTAGCGGGGTATCCGTTGAGCAGTTCTTC. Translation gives CASIRTSGVSVEQFF. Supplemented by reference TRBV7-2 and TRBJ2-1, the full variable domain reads GAGVSQSPSNKVTEKGKDVELRCDPISGHTALYWYRQSLGQGLEFLIYFQGNSAPDKSGLPSDRFSAERTGGSVSTLTIQRTQQEDSAVYLCASIRTSGVSVEQFFGPGTRLTVL.